This T cell receptor beta chain was documented in a study of T-cell reconstitution after alpha-beta-depleted transplantation in children. Unique molecular identifiers were incorporated during preparation of the TCRbeta library. TCRdb reprocessed the PCR reads with MiXCR, giving one entry per CDR3 protein. The top ten hold 0.85% to 1.3% of the sample, which has around 600,000 distinct CDR3 sequences, approximately 17% seen once. V was clipped by 8 bases and J by 12 bases, with 11 bases between them. CDR3 length: 10 amino acids. From germline, CDR1 is LGHNA and CDR2 YSLEER. Sequencing was performed on PBMCs from the stem cell graft donor, taken from the stem cell graft. The receptor was derived from a human donor who donated a stem cell graft to a child with acute myeloid leukemia. This chain uses TRBV4-3 with TRBJ2-1, with no clear D. The CDR3 sequence: CASRPGGQFF. The DNA of the CDR3 is TGCGCCAGCCGACCGGGCGGGCAGTTCTTC.